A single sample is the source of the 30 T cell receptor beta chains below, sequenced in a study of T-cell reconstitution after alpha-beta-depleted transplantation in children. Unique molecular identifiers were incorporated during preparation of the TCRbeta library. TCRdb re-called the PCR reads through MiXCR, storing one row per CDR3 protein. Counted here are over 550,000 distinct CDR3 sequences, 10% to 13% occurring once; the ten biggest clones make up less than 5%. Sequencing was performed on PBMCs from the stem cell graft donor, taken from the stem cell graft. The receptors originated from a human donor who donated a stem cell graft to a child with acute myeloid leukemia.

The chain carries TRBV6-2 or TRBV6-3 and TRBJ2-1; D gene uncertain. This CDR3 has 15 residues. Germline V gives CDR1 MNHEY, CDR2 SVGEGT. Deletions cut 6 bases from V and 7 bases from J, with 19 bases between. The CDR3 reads CASSSESPAINEQFF. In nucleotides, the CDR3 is TGTGCCAGCAGCTCCGAATCGCCCGCAATTAATGAGCAGTTCTTC.

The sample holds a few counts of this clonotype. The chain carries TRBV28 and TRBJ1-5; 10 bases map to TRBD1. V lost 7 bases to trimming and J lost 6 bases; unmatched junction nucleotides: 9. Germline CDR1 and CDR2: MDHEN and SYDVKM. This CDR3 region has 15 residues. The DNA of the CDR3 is TGTGCCAGCACCAAACAGGGGACAGGGGTTCAGCCCCAGCATTTT. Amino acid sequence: CASTKQGTGVQPQHF.

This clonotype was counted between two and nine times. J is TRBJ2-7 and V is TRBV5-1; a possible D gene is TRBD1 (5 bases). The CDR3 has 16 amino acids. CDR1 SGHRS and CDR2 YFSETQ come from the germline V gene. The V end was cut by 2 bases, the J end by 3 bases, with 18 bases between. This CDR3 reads CASSLGPTDGFYEQYF. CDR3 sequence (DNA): TGCGCCAGCAGCTTAGGACCGACAGATGGATTCTACGAGCAGTACTTC.

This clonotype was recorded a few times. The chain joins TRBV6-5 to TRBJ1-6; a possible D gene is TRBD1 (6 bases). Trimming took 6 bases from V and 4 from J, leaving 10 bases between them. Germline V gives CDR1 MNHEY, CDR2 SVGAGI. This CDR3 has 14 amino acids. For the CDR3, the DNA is TGTGCCAGCAGCCGGACAGCTTATAATTCACCCCTCCACTTT. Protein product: CASSRTAYNSPLHF.

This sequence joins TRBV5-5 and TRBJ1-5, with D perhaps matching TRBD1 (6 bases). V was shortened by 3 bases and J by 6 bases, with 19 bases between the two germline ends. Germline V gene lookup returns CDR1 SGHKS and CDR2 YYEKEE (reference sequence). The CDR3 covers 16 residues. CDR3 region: CASSWVAGARGQPQHF. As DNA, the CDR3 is TGTGCCAGCAGCTGGGTGGCGGGGGCAAGGGGTCAGCCCCAGCATTTT.

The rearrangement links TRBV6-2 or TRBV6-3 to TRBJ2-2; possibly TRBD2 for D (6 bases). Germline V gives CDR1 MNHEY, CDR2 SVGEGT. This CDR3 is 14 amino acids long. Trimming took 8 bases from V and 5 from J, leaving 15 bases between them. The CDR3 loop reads CASAGSPGTGELFF. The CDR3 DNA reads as TGTGCCAGCGCGGGATCGCCGGGGACCGGGGAGCTGTTTTTT.

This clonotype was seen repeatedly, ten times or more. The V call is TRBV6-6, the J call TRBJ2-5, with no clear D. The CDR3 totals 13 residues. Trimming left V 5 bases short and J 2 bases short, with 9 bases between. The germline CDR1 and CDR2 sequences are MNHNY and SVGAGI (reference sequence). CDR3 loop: CASSTIRQETQYF. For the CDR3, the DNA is TGTGCCAGCAGTACTATACGACAAGAGACCCAGTACTTC.

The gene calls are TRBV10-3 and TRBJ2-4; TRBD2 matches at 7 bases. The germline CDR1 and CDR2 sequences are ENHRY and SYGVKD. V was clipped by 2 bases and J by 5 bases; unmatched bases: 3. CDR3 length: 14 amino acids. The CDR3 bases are TGTGCCATCAGTGAGAGACTAGCTGAAAACATTCAGTACTTC. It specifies CAISERLAENIQYF.

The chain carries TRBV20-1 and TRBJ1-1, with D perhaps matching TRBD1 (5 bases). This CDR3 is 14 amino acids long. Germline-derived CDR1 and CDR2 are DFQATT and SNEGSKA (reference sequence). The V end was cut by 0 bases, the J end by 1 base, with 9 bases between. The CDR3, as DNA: TGCAGTGCTAGAGATGGGGGGAGGAACACTGAAGCTTTCTTT. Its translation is CSARDGGRNTEAFF.

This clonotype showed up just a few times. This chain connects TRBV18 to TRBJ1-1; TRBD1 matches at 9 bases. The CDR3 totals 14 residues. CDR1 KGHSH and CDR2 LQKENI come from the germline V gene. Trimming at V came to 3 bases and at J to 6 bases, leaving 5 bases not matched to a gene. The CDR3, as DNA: TGTGCCAGCTCACCTTCGGACAGGGGATCTGAAGCTTTCTTT. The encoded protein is CASSPSDRGSEAFF. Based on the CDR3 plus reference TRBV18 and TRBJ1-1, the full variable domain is NAGVMQNPRHLVRRRGQEARLRCSPMKGHSHVYWYRQLPEEGLKFMVYLQKENIIDESGMPKERFSAEFPKEGPSILRIQQVVRGDSAAYFCASSPSDRGSEAFFGQGTRLTVV.

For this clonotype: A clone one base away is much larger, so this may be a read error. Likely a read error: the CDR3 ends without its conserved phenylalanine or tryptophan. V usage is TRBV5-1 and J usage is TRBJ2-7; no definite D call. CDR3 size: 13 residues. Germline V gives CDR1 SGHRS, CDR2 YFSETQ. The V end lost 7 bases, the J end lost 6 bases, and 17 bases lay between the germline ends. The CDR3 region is CASFFGASGEQYL. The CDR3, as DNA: TGCGCCAGCTTCTTCGGTGCCTCTGGCGAGCAGTACCTC.

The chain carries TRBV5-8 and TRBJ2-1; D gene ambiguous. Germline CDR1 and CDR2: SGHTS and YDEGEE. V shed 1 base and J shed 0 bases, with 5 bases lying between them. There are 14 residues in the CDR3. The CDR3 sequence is CASSLTISYNEQFF. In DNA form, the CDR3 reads TGTGCCAGCAGCTTGACTATCTCCTACAATGAGCAGTTCTTC.

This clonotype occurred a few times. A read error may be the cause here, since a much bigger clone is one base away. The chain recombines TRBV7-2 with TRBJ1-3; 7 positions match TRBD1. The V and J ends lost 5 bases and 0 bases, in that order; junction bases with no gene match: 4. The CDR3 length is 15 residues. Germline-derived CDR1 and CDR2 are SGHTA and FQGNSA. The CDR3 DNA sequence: TGTGCCAGCAGCCGGGACAGCTACTCTGGAAACACCATATATTTT. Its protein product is CASSRDSYSGNTIYF.

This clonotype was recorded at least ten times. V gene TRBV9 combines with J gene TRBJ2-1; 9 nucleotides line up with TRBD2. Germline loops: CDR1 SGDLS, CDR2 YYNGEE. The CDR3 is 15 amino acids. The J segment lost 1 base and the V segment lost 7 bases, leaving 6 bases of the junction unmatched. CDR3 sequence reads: CASGRLAASYNEQFF. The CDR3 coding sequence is TGTGCCAGCGGGAGACTAGCGGCTTCCTACAATGAGCAGTTCTTC.

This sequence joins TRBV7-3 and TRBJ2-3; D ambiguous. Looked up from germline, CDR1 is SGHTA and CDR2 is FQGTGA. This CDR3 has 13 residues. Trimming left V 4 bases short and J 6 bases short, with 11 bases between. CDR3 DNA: TGTGCCAGCAGCTCCCCCGGCGATGATACGCAGTATTTT. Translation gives CASSSPGDDTQYF.

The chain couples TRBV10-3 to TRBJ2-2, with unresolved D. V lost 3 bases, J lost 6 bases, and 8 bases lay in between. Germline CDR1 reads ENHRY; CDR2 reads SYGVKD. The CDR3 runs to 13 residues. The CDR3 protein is CAISDKESGELFF. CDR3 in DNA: TGTGCCATCAGTGACAAGGAGTCCGGGGAGCTGTTTTTT.

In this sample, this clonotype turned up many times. The CDR3 spells CSVERVMQGPNEQFF. CDR3 in DNA: TGCAGCGTTGAAAGGGTTATGCAGGGCCCCAATGAGCAGTTCTTC. The chain uses TRBV29-1 and TRBJ2-1; weak D call: TRBD1 (5 bases). Germline assignment: CDR1 SQVTM and CDR2 ANQGSEA. The germline V and J ends were trimmed by 2 bases and 6 bases, with 17 bases remaining between them. There are 15 residues in the CDR3.

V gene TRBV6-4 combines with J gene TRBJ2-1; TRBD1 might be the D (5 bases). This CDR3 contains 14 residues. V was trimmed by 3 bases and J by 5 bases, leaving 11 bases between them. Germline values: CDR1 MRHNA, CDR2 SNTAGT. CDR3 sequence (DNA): TGTGCCAGCAGTGAAGGAATAGGGGACAATGAGCAGTTCTTC. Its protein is CASSEGIGDNEQFF.

The CDR3 reads CASSYGAGWGTETQYF. CDR3 nucleotide sequence: TGTGCCAGCAGTTACGGCGCTGGGTGGGGTACAGAGACCCAGTACTTC. The V gene is TRBV6-2 or TRBV6-3, the J gene TRBJ2-5; no clear D. The CDR3 length is 16 residues. The germline gives CDR1 MNHEY, CDR2 SVGEGT. V lost 2 bases and J 4 bases, leaving 17 bases between the germline ends.

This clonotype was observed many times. The CDR3: CASSQEQGATGANVLTF. In DNA form, the CDR3 reads TGTGCCAGCAGCCAAGAACAGGGGGCAACTGGGGCCAACGTCCTGACTTTC. V and J are TRBV4-2 and TRBJ2-6; TRBD1 matches at 9 bases. Unmatched junction bases numbered 2, after V lost 0 bases and J lost 2 bases. Germline V gene data show CDR1 as LGHNA and CDR2 as YNFKEQ. The CDR3 length is 17 residues.

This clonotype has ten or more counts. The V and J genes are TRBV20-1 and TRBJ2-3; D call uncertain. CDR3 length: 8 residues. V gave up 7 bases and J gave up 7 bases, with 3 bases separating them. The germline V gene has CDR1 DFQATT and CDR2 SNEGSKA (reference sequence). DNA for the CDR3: TGCAGTGGTAATACGCAGTATTTT. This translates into CSGNTQYF.

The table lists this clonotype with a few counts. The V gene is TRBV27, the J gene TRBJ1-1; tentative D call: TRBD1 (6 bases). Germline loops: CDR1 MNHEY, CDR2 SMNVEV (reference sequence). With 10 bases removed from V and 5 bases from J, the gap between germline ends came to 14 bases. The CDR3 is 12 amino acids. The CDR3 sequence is CATYRVETEAFF. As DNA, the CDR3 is TGTGCCACCTACAGGGTGGAGACTGAAGCTTTCTTT.

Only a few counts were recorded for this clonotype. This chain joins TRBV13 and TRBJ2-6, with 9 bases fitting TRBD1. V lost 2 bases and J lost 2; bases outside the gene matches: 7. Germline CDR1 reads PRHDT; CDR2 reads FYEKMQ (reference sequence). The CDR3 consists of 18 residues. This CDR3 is CASSLLGGTGTGANVLTF. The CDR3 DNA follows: TGTGCCAGCAGCTTATTGGGGGGGACAGGGACTGGGGCCAACGTCCTGACTTTC.

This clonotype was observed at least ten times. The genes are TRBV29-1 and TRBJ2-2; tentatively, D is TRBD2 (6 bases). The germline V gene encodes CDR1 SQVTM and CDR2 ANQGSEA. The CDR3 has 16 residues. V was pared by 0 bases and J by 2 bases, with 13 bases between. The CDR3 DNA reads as TGCAGCGTTGAAGATTCGGGGCGGGGAAACACCGGGGAGCTGTTTTTT. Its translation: CSVEDSGRGNTGELFF.

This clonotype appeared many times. For the CDR3, the DNA is TGTGCCAGCAGCTTATATAGCGGGAGGGAGGATGAGCAGTTCTTC. It translates to CASSLYSGREDEQFF. The chain links TRBV7-3 to TRBJ2-1; 11 bases align to TRBD2. The J segment lost 8 bases and the V segment lost 2 bases, leaving 5 bases of the junction unmatched. Germline V gene data show CDR1 as SGHTA and CDR2 as FQGTGA. This CDR3 contains 15 residues.

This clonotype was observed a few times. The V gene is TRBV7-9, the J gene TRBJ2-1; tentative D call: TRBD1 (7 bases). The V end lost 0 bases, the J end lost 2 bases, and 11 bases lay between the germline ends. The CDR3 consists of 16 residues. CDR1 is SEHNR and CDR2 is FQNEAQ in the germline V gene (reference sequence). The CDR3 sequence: CASSLAAGGTYNEQFF. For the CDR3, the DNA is TGTGCCAGCAGCTTAGCTGCAGGGGGGACCTACAATGAGCAGTTCTTC.

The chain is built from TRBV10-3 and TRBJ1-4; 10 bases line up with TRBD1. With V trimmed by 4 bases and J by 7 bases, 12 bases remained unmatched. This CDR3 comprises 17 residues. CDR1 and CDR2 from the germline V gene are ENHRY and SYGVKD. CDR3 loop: CAISATAPGQGTEKLFF. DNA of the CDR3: TGTGCCATCAGTGCGACCGCCCCGGGACAGGGGACTGAAAAACTGTTTTTT.

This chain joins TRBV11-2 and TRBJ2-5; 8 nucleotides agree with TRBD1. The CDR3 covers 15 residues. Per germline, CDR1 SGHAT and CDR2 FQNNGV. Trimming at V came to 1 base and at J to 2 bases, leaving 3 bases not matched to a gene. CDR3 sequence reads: CASSLGDRPQETQYF. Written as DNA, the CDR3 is TGTGCCAGCAGCTTAGGGGACAGGCCTCAAGAGACCCAGTACTTC. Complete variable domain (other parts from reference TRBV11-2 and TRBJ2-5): EAGVAQSPRYKIIEKRQSVAFWCNPISGHATLYWYQQILGQGPKLLIQFQNNGVVDDSQLPKDRFSAERLKGVDSTLKIQPAKLEDSAVYLCASSLGDRPQETQYFGPGTRLLVL.

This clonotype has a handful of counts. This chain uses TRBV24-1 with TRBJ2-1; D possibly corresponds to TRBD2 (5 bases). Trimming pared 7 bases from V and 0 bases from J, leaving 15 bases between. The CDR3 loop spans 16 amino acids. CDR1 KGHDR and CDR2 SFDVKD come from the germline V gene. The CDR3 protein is CATSSAGSVSYNEQFF. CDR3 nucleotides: TGTGCCACCAGCTCAGCTGGGAGCGTCTCCTACAATGAGCAGTTCTTC.

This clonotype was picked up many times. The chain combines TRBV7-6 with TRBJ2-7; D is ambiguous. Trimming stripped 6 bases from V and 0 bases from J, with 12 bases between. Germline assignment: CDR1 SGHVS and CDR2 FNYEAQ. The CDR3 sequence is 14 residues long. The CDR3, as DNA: TGTGCCAGCAGACTCCACCCGAGCTCCTACGAGCAGTACTTC. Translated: CASRLHPSSYEQYF.